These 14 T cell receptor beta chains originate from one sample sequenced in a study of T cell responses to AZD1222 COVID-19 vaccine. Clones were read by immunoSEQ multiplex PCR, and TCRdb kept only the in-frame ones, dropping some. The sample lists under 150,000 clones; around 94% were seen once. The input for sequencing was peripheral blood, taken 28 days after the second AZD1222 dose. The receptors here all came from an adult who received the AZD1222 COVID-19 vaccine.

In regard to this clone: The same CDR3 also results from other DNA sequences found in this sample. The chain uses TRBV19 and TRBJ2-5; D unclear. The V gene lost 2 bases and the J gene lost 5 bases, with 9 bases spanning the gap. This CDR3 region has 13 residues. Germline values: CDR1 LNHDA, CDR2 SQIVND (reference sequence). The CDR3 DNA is TGTGCCAGTAGTATAAGGCTCCGCGAGACCCAGTACTTC. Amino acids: CASSIRLRETQYF.

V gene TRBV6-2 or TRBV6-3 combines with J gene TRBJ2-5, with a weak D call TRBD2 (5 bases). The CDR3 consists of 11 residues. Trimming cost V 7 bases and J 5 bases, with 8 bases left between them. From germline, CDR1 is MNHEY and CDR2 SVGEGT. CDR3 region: CASTPGETQYF. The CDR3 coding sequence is TGTGCCAGCACCCCGGGGGAGACCCAGTACTTC.

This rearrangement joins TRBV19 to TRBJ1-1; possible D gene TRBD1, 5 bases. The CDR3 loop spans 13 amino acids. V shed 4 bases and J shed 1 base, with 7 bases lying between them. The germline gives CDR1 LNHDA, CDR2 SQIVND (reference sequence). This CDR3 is CASSTGPNTEAFF. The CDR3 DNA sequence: TGTGCCAGTAGTACAGGGCCGAACACTGAAGCTTTCTTT.

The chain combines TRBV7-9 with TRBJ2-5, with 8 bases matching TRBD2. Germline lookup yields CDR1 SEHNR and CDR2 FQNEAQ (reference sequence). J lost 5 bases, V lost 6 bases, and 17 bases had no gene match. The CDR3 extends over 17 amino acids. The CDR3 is CASSGPPSGSLGETQYF. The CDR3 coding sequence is TGTGCCAGCAGTGGTCCCCCCAGCGGGAGTCTAGGGGAGACCCAGTACTTC.

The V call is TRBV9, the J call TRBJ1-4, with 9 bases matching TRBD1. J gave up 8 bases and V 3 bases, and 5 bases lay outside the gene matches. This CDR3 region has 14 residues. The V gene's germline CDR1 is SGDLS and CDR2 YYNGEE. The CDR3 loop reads CASSGGTGIEKLFF. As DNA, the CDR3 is TGTGCCAGCAGCGGCGGGACAGGGATAGAAAAACTGTTTTTT.

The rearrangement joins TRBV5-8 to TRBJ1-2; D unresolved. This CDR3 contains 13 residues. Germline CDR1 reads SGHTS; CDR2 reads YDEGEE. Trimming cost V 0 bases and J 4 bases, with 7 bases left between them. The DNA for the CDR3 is TGTGCCAGCAGCTTGGGGTACCGCTATGGCTACACCTTC. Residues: CASSLGYRYGYTF.

CDR3 in DNA: TGCGCCAGCAGCCAAGATGGGGCAGACACAGATACGCAGTATTTT. Amino acid sequence: CASSQDGADTDTQYF. The V call is TRBV4-3, the J call TRBJ2-3; maybe TRBD1 (5 bases). The CDR3 runs 15 residues. CDR1 and CDR2 (germline): LGHNA, YSLEER. V shed 0 bases and J shed 2 bases, with 9 bases lying between them.

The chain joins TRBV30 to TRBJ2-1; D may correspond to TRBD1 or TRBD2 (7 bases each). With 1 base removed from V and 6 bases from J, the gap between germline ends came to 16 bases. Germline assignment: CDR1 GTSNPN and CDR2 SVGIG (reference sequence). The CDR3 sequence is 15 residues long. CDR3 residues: CAWSEGGGLGNEQFF. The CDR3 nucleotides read TGTGCCTGGAGTGAGGGAGGGGGCTTGGGCAATGAGCAGTTCTTC.

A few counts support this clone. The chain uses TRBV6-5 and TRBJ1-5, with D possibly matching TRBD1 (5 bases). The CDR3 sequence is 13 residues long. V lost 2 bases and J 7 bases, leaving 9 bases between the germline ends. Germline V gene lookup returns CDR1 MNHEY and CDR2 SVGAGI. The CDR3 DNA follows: TGTGCCAGCAGTTACGACAGTAAGCAGCCCCAGCATTTT. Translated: CASSYDSKQPQHF.

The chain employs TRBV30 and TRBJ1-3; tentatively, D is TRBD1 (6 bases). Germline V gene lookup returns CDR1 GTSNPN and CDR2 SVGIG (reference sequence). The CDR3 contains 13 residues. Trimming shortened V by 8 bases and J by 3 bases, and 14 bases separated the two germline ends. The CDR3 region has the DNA TGTGCCGGGTCCCGGACAGTTGGAAACACCATATATTTT. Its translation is CAGSRTVGNTIYF.

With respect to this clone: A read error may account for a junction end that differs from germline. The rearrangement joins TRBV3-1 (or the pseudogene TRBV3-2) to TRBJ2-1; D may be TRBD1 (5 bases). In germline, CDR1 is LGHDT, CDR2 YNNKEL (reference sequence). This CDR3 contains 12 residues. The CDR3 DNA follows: TGTGCCAGCAGCCCTCTAGGGGCCTCGGCGGTCTTC. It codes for CASSPLGASAVF.

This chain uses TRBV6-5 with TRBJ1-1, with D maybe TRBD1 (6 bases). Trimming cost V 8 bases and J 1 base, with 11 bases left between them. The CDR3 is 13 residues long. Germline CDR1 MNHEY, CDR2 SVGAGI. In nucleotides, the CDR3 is TGTGCCAGCCGCGCGGACAGGAACACTGAAGCTTTCTTT. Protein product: CASRADRNTEAFF.

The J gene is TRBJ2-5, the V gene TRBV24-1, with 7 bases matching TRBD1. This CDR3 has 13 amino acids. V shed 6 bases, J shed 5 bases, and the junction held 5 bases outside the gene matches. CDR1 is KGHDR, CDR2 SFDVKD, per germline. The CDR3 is CATSPGGSETQYF. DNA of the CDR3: TGTGCCACCAGTCCAGGGGGATCCGAGACCCAGTACTTC.

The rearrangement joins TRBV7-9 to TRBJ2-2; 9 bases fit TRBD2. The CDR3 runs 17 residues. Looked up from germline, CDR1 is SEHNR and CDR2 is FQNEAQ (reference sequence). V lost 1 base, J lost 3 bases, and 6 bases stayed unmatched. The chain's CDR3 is CASSLGVAGADTGELFF. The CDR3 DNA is TGTGCCAGCAGCTTAGGCGTAGCGGGGGCGGACACCGGGGAGCTGTTTTTT.